This passage covers 2 T cell receptor beta chains from one sample sequenced in a study of cytomegalovirus exposure and HLA in healthy donors. Clones were read by immunoSEQ multiplex PCR, and TCRdb kept only the in-frame ones, dropping some. The sample lists about 58,000 clones; more than 90% were seen once. Sequenced: PBMCs. Every receptor here comes from a man between 18 and 29 years old in good health and CMV-seronegative.

The gene calls are TRBV10-3 and TRBJ2-1; D uncertain. The CDR3 loop spans 15 amino acids. Germline CDR1 is ENHRY and CDR2 is SYGVKD. The V and J ends lost 7 bases and 0 bases respectively, with 13 bases between them. In DNA form, the CDR3 reads TGTGCCATCACTAGTAGCAAAGACTCCTACAATGAGCAGTTCTTC. Translated: CAITSSKDSYNEQFF.

The chain is built from TRBV28 and TRBJ1-1; 8 nucleotides align to TRBD1. Germline trimming cut 3 bases from V and 5 bases from J; bases unmatched to any gene: 20. CDR3 length equals 19 residues. Per germline, CDR1 MDHEN and CDR2 SYDVKM. In DNA form, the CDR3 reads TGTGCCAGCAGTTTCCTCCTTCGGGGCAGGGGGCGAGAGGGTACTGAAGCTTTCTTT. This gives the protein CASSFLLRGRGREGTEAFF.